The 5 T cell receptor beta chains presented below share a single source sample, sequenced in a study of blood T cell repertoires in COVID-19. The assay was immunoSEQ multiplex PCR, and TCRdb's table has in-frame clones only and misses some. The sample holds 200,000 to 250,000 clones, roughly 85% seen once. The sequenced sample was PBMCs or T cells enriched from blood (not recorded which). The receptors originated from a man younger than 45 who had recovered from COVID-19.

The J gene is TRBJ2-3, the V gene TRBV25-1; weak D call: TRBD2 (7 bases). Germline V gene lookup returns CDR1 MGHDK and CDR2 SYGVNS. This CDR3 comprises 12 residues. Trimming removed 9 bases at V and 4 bases at J, with 11 bases between. CDR3 sequence reads: CASRGGSDTQYF. The CDR3, as DNA: TGTGCCAGTAGGGGGGGGTCAGATACGCAGTATTTT.

This clone was detected a few times. The chain has TRBV5-1 and TRBJ1-3; D not resolved. Trimming took 0 bases from V and 4 from J, leaving 5 bases between them. This CDR3 comprises 13 residues. Germline V CDR1 and CDR2: SGHRS, YFSETQ. The CDR3 loop is CASSLEEGNTIYF. The CDR3 nucleotides are TGCGCCAGCAGCTTGGAAGAGGGAAACACCATATATTTT.

The chain links TRBV5-1 to TRBJ2-5; no firm D call. V lost 0 bases to trimming and J lost 5 bases, with 5 bases between them. CDR1 and CDR2 from the germline V gene are SGHRS and YFSETQ. The CDR3 is 12 residues long. CDR3 in DNA: TGCGCCAGCAGCTTGGCCAGTGAGACCCAGTACTTC. It specifies CASSLASETQYF.

This clone was seen a handful of times. The V and J genes are TRBV7-2 and TRBJ1-5; tentatively, D is TRBD1 (6 bases). V dropped 5 bases and J dropped 0 bases, with 11 bases sitting between them. This CDR3 comprises 15 residues. The germline CDR1 and CDR2 sequences are SGHTA and FQGNSA. This CDR3 is CASSQTGNSNQPQHF. The CDR3 region has the DNA TGTGCCAGCAGCCAGACAGGAAATAGCAATCAGCCCCAGCATTTT.

The chain joins TRBV11-2 to TRBJ2-7; D might be TRBD1 (6 bases). Germline V CDR1 and CDR2: SGHAT, FQNNGV. V gave up 4 bases and J gave up 3 bases, with 13 bases separating them. This CDR3 is 14 amino acids long. The CDR3: CASSYTDSYYEQYF. Written as DNA, the CDR3 is TGTGCCAGCAGCTATACGGACAGTTACTACGAGCAGTACTTC.